Presented here are 18 T cell receptor beta chains from one specimen sequenced in a study of CD8+CD57+ T cells in acquired aplastic anemia. Whoever was chosen for sequencing had shown CD8+CD57+ cell expansion by flow cytometry. The study profiled TCR beta VDJ and CDR3 using genomic DNA as template. TCRdb re-called the reads through MiXCR, storing one row per CDR3 protein. This sample has 200,000 to 300,000 distinct CDR3 sequences, with approximately 79% found just once. Sequenced input: sorted CD4+, CD8+, or CD8+CD57+ T cells (not recorded which) from PBMCs. The source is a human donor with aplastic anemia.

Of note for this clonotype: No conserved phenylalanine or tryptophan is present at the end of the CDR3, so a read error is the likely explanation. The DNA is left out, because the CDR3 cannot be placed on it with certainty; the CDR3 is given as TCRdb lists it. The chain carries TRBV9 and TRBJ2-3; TRBD1 is the table's D call, not checked against the DNA. Per the germline V gene, CDR1 is SGDLS and CDR2 is YYNGEE. The CDR3 spans 13 residues, counting both ends. The CDR3: CASGGGDPDTQNI.

The CDR3 loop is CASSLAGGAYKQYFF. In DNA, the CDR3 is TGTGCCAGCAGCTTAGCTGGCGGTGCCTATAAGCAGTATTTCTTC. The V and J genes are TRBV7-8 and TRBJ2-1, with D unresolved. The CDR3 length is 15 residues. Trimming shortened V by 0 bases and J by 16 bases, and 22 bases separated the two germline ends. Germline loops: CDR1 SGHVS, CDR2 FQNEAQ.

This chain uses TRBV7-2 with TRBJ2-5; 14 bases fit TRBD2. Germline values: CDR1 SGHTA, CDR2 FQGNSA. V lost 3 bases to trimming and J lost 1 base; unmatched junction nucleotides: 4. CDR3 length equals 17 residues. The chain's CDR3 is CASSLGLAGALQETQYF. The CDR3 region has the DNA TGTGCCAGCAGCTTGGGACTAGCGGGGGCCCTCCAAGAGACCCAGTACTTC.

The chain is built from TRBV10-2 and TRBJ2-7; D may correspond to TRBD1 or TRBD2 (5 bases each). Germline V gives CDR1 WSHSY, CDR2 SAAADI. CDR3 length equals 14 residues. This CDR3 is CASSEYGGFHKKYV. The DNA for the CDR3 is TGTGCCAGCAGTGAATATGGGGGATTTCACAAGAAGTACGTC.

With regard to this clonotype: This CDR3 fails to terminate in the conserved phenylalanine or tryptophan, so it likely reflects a read error. This sequence joins TRBV15 and TRBJ2-4; the D gene is possibly TRBD2 (5 bases). V lost 10 bases and J 13 bases, leaving 20 bases between the germline ends. Per germline, CDR1 LNHNV and CDR2 YYDKDF (reference sequence). The CDR3 consists of 12 residues. CDR3 coding DNA: TGTGCCAGCGGCGGAGCCGGGAACCTACAGTACCTC. Translating it yields CASGGAGNLQYL.

The V gene is TRBV29-1, the J gene TRBJ2-7; the match to TRBD2 covers 14 bases. CDR3 size: 17 residues. In germline, CDR1 is SQVTM, CDR2 ANQGSEA. Trimming removed 7 bases from V and 7 bases from J; junction bases left unmatched: 18. The CDR3 reads CSDMGLAGVGPYNEQYF. CDR3 nucleotides: TGCAGCGATATGGGACTAGCGGGAGTTGGCCCCTACAATGAGCAGTACTTC.

The chain carries TRBV4-2 and TRBJ2-1, with unresolved D. Trimming stripped 0 bases from V and 4 bases from J, with 10 bases between. In germline, CDR1 is LGHNA, CDR2 YNFKEQ. The CDR3 contains 15 residues. The CDR3 loop reads CASSQDRDDYNEQFF. CDR3 in DNA: TGTGCCAGCAGCCAAGATCGAGATGATTACAATGAGCAGTTCTTC.

Of note for this clonotype: Germline and junction disagree at one end, which may indicate a read error. The chain carries TRBV7-3 and TRBJ1-5; D gene uncertain. Germline-derived CDR1 and CDR2 are SGHTA and FQGTGA. The CDR3 sequence is 14 residues long. CDR3 sequence reads: CASSLSKRDHYNEF. CDR3 bases: TGTGCCAGCAGTTTATCGAAGCGCGATCACTACAATGAGTTT.

About this clonotype: The junction departs from germline at one end; a sequencing error may be responsible. This chain joins TRBV24-1 and TRBJ1-2, with a possible D match to TRBD1 (6 bases). The CDR3 spans 16 residues. In germline, CDR1 is KGHDR, CDR2 SFDVKD. The CDR3 DNA sequence: TGTGCCATCAGTGAGAACGAAACAGGGAGGTCCTATGGCTACACCTTC. This encodes CAISENETGRSYGYTF.

V is TRBV7-8 and J is TRBJ2-1, with D perhaps TRBD2 (6 bases). CDR1 is SGHVS and CDR2 is FQNEAQ in the germline V gene. V was cut by 0 bases and J by 8 bases, with 17 bases left in between. The CDR3 contains 16 residues. The CDR3 region is CASSLAGGGGTHEQFF. For the CDR3, the DNA is TGTGCCAGCAGCTTAGCGGGAGGCGGCGGGACGCATGAGCAGTTCTTC.

Worth noting for this clonotype: The conserved phenylalanine or tryptophan is not found at the CDR3 terminus, so this likely reflects a read error. No DNA is shown, since the ends of the CDR3 on it are uncertain; the CDR3 is the one TCRdb lists. The V and J genes are TRBV7-9 and TRBJ2-3; the table's D call TRBD1 went unverified against the DNA. The CDR3 is 13 amino acids in total, end residues counted. The germline V gene has CDR1 SEHNR and CDR2 FQNEAQ (reference sequence). CDR3: CASSVERSGGRDE.

The sample holds a few counts of this clonotype. The gene calls are TRBV11-3 and TRBJ1-5, with a possible D match to TRBD1 (6 bases). Germline assignment: CDR1 SGHNT and CDR2 YENEEA. The CDR3 consists of 15 residues. Trimming took off 0 bases at V and 6 bases at J, with 12 bases between the two ends. CDR3 sequence reads: CASSLDLTGRQPQHF. Here the CDR3 DNA reads TGTGCCAGCAGCTTAGATCTGACAGGACGTCAGCCCCAGCATTTT. The whole variable domain, remainder taken from reference TRBV11-3 and TRBJ1-5, is EAGVVQSPRYKIIEKKQPVAFWCNPISGHNTLYWYLQNLGQGPELLIRYENEEAVDDSQLPKDRFSAERLKGVDSTLKIQPAELGDSAVYLCASSLDLTGRQPQHFGDGTRLSIL.

This chain uses TRBV5-6 with TRBJ2-7, with a weak D call TRBD2 (5 bases). Trimming shortened V by 2 bases and J by 5 bases, and 11 bases separated the two germline ends. CDR1 is SGHDT, CDR2 YYEEEE, per germline. The CDR3 runs 13 residues. The CDR3 sequence: CASSFERVDEQYF. Here the CDR3 DNA reads TGTGCCAGCAGCTTCGAGAGGGTGGACGAGCAGTACTTC.

The V call is TRBV9, the J call TRBJ1-2; D may be TRBD1 (6 bases). V lost 4 bases and J 1 base, leaving 14 bases between the germline ends. The length of the CDR3 is 15 residues. Germline loops: CDR1 SGDLS, CDR2 YYNGEE. DNA for the CDR3: TGTGCCAGCAGCCAAGGACAGTTACTTAACTATGGCTACACCTTC. The encoded protein is CASSQGQLLNYGYTF.

The gene calls are TRBV5-6 and TRBJ2-7; 7 nucleotides agree with TRBD1. Germline CDR1 and CDR2: SGHDT and YYEEEE. The length of the CDR3 is 13 residues. The V gene end was trimmed by 0 bases and the J gene end by 7 bases; junction bases not matched to a gene: 4. CDR3 bases: TGTGCCAGCAGCTTGGACAGGGGAAAAGAGCAGTACTTC. It specifies CASSLDRGKEQYF.

In regard to this clonotype: Germline is not matched at one junction end, which may reflect a read error. This chain joins TRBV15 and TRBJ2-3; D may be TRBD1 (5 bases). In germline, CDR1 is LNHNV, CDR2 YYDKDF (reference sequence). The CDR3 runs 14 residues. The CDR3 nucleotides are TGTGCCACCAGCAGAGGCAGCGAGCAGGGTACGCAGTACTTT. This translates into CATSRGSEQGTQYF.

The chain has TRBV29-1 and TRBJ2-7; 7 positions match TRBD1. Germline V CDR1 and CDR2: SQVTM, ANQGSEA. The CDR3 covers 11 residues. CDR3 sequence: CSVEGTEGQDV. In DNA, the CDR3 is TGCAGCGTTGAGGGGACAGAGGGGCAGGACGTC.

As concerns this clonotype: The junction departs from the called germline gene at one end, perhaps through a read error. The chain uses TRBV9 and TRBJ2-3; possibly TRBD1 or TRBD2 for D (5 bases each). This CDR3 is built from 14 residues. Germline V gives CDR1 SGDLS, CDR2 YYNGEE. The CDR3 nucleotides are TGTGCCAGCAGTGTAGGGGACCGACCCGGAAGGAACAATTTT. Translating gives CASSVGDRPGRNNF.